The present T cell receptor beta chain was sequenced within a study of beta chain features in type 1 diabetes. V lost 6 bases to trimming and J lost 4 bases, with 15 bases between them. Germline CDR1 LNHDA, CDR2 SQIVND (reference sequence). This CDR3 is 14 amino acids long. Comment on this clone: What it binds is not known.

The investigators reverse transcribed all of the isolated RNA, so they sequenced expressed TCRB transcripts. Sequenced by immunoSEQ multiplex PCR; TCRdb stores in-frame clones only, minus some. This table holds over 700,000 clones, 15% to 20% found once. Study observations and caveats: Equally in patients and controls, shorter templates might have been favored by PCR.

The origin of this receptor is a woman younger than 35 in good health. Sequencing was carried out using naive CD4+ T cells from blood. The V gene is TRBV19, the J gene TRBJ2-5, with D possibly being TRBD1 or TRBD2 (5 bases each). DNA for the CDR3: TGTGCCAGTAGGAGGGACGCATCGATAGAGACCCAGTACTTC. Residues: CASRRDASIETQYF.